Detailed here is one T cell receptor (beta chain). The antigen is unknown. A much larger clone sits a single nucleotide away, making a read error possible. Unique-molecular-identifier-tagged TCR beta cDNA libraries were used. TCRdb fed the PCR reads into MiXCR, producing one record per CDR3 protein. The table shows 170,000 or so distinct CDR3 sequences, with 30% occurring only once. The sample belongs to a study of post-analysis software for immune sequencing data. Study at large: Included among the disease courses, which were recorded for the cohort, were relapsing-remitting, secondary progressive and progressive-relapsing multiple sclerosis.

Study findings and constraints: Comparison of patients with controls showed about 5 TRBV segments more frequent in patients, TRBV5-6, TRBV5-1 and TRBV20-1 among them. When the samples were clustered directly with F measure, those that had been prepared in the same batch showed strong co-clustering. Diversity measured as normalized Chao1 was significantly lower in multiple sclerosis patients than in controls.

The CDR3 length is 15 residues. Per the germline V gene, CDR1 is SGHAT and CDR2 is FQNNGV. Sequenced: blood. The TCR sequence derives from a girl under 18 with multiple sclerosis. The chain couples TRBV11-2 to TRBJ2-1; the match to TRBD2 covers 12 bases. The CDR3 region is CASSWTSGVYDEQFF. The CDR3 DNA reads TGTGCCAGCAGCTGGACTAGCGGGGTCTACGATGAGCAGTTCTTC.